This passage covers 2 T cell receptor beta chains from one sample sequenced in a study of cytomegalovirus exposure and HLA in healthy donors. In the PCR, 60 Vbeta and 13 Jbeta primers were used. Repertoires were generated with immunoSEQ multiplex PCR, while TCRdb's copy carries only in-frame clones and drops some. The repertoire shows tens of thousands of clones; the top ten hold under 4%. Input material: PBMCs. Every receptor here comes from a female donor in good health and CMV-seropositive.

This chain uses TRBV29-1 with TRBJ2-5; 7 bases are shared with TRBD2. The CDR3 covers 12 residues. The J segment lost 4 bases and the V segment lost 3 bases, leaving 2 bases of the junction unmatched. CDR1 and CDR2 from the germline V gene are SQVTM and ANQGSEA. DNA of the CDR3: TGCAGCGTTGATCGCGGGAGAGAGACCCAGTACTTC. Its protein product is CSVDRGRETQYF.

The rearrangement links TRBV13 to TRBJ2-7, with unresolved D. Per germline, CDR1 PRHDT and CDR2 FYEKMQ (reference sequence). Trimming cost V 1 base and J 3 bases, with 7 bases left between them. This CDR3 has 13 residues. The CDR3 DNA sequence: TGTGCCAGCAGCTTAGAACACCACTACGAGCAGTACTTC. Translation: CASSLEHHYEQYF.